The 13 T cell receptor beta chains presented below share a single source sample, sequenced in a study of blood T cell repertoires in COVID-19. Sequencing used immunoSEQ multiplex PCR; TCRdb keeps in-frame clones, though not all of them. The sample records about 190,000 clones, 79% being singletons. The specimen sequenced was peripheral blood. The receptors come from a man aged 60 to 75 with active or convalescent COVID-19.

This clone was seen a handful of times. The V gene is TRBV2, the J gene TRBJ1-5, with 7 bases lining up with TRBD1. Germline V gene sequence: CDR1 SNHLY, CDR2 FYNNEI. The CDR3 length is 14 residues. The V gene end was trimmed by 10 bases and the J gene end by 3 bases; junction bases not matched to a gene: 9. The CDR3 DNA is TGTGCCACCACCGACAGGGTGGCCAATCAGCCCCAGCATTTT. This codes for CATTDRVANQPQHF.

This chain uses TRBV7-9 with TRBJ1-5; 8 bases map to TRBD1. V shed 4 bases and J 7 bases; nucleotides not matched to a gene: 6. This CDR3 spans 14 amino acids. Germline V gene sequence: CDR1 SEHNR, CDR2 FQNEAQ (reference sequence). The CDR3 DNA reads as TGTGCCAGCAGCTCAGGACAGGGAGGGCAGCCCCAGCATTTT. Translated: CASSSGQGGQPQHF.

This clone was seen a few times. CDR3 residues: CASSDRTSGYEQYF. Here the CDR3 DNA reads TGTGCCAGCAGCGACCGGACTAGCGGCTACGAGCAGTACTTC. This chain joins TRBV7-9 and TRBJ2-7, with 10 bases that match TRBD2. This CDR3 is built from 14 residues. After removal of 5 bases from V and 3 bases from J, the junction contained 4 bases not matched to a gene. Germline CDR1 SEHNR, CDR2 FQNEAQ (reference sequence).

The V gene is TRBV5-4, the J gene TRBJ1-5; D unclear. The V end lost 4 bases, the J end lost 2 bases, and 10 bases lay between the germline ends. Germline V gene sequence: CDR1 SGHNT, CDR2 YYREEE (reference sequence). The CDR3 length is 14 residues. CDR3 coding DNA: TGTGCCAGCAGCCGGGGTGGGGGCAATCAGCCCCAGCATTTT. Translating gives CASSRGGGNQPQHF.

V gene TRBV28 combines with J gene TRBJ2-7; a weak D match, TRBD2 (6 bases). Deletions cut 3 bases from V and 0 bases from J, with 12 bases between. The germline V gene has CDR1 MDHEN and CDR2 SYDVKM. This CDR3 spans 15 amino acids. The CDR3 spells CASSFSQLASYEQYF. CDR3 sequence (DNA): TGTGCCAGCAGTTTTTCCCAACTAGCCTCCTACGAGCAGTACTTC.

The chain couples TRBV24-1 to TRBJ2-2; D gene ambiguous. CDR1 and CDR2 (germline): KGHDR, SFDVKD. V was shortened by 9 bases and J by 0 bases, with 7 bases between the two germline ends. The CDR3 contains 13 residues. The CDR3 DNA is TGTGCCACCGAGACATCGAACACCGGGGAGCTGTTTTTT. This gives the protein CATETSNTGELFF.

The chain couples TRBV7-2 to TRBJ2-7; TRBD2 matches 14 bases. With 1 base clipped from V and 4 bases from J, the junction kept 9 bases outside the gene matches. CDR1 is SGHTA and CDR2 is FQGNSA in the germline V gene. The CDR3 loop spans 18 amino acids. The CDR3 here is CASSLVGTSGSMMYEQYF. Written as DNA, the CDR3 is TGTGCCAGCAGCTTAGTAGGGACTAGCGGGAGTATGATGTACGAGCAGTACTTC.

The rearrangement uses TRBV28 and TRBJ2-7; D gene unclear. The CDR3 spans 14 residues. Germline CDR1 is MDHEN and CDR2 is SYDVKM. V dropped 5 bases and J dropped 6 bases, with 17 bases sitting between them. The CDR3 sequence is CASSGPPSSGEQYF. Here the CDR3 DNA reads TGTGCCAGCAGTGGGCCCCCCAGTAGTGGCGAGCAGTACTTC.

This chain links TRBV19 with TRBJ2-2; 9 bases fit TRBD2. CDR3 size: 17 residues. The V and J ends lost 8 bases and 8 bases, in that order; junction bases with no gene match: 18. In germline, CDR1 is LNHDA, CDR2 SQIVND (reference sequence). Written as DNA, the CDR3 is TGTGCCAGTCGCCAAACGATTTATAGCGGGAGAACTGGGGAGCTGTTTTTT. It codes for CASRQTIYSGRTGELFF.

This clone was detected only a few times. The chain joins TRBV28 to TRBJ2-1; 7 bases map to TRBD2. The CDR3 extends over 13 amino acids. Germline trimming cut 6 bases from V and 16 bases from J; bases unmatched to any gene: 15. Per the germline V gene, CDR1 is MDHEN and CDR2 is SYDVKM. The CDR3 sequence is CASSPGLGGRSFF. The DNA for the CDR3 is TGTGCCAGCAGCCCTGGCCTCGGGGGGAGGAGCTTCTTC.

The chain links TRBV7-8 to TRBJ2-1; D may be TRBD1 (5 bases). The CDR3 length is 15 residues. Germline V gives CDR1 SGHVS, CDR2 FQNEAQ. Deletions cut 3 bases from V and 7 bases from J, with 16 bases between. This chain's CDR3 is CASSLGPGLRNEQFF. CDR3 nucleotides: TGTGCCAGCAGCTTGGGTCCAGGGTTGCGGAATGAGCAGTTCTTC.

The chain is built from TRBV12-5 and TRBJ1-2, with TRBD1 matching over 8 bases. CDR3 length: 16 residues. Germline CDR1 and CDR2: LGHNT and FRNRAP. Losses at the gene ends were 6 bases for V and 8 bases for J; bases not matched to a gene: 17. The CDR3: CASGPGDRLSTGGYTF. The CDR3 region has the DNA TGTGCTAGTGGCCCGGGGGACAGGCTCTCTACCGGCGGCTACACCTTC.

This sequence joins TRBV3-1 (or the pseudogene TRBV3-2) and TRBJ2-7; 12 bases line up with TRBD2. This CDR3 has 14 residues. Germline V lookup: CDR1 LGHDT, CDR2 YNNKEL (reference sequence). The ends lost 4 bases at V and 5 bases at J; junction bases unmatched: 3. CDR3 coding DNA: TGTGCCAGCAGCCCTAGCGGGAGGGGGAACGAGCAGTACTTC. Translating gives CASSPSGRGNEQYF.